These T cell receptor beta chains were read from a single sample in a study of CD8+CD57+ T cells in acquired aplastic anemia. TCRdb ran MiXCR on the reads and lists one entry per CDR3 protein. The repertoire holds about 160,000 distinct CDR3 sequences, with around 52% as singletons. The sample consisted of sorted CD4+, CD8+, or CD8+CD57+ T cells (not recorded which) from PBMCs. These receptors originate from a human donor with aplastic anemia. Both conserved end residues are part of each CDR3. The order of the fields is V gene, clone size, CDR3 protein. Size is stated for part of the rows, as once, few or many counts, or as a class when the clone is expanded.

v_gene: TRBV24-1; abundance: -; CDR3aa: CATSAQSTDTQYF
v_gene: TRBV19; abundance: -; CDR3aa: CASRMGGGFSYEQYF
v_gene: TRBV9; abundance: many; CDR3aa: CASSASTSPRASEQFF
v_gene: TRBV9; abundance: many; CDR3aa: CASSVGQGELPGANVLTF
v_gene: TRBV10-2; abundance: -; CDR3aa: CASILDRGGAFF
v_gene: TRBV24-1; abundance: -; CDR3aa: CATSDTHLAGDQETQYF
v_gene: TRBV7-6; abundance: many; CDR3aa: CASSLSWLADRETQYF
v_gene: TRBV24-1; abundance: -; CDR3aa: CATSDGATYEQYF
v_gene: TRBV15; abundance: -; CDR3aa: CATSRGPDNEQFF
v_gene: TRBV9; abundance: many; CDR3aa: CASHSLGVVANYGYTF
v_gene: TRBV25-1; abundance: once; CDR3aa: CASSPGLAGGGGDTQYF
v_gene: TRBV27; abundance: -; CDR3aa: CASRLDHYEQYF
v_gene: TRBV20-1; abundance: -; CDR3aa: CSAPAGTGHYGYTF
v_gene: TRBV12-3/TRBV12-4; abundance: many; CDR3aa: CASSINEGATEAFF
v_gene: TRBV5-5; abundance: -; CDR3aa: CASSPHIETFF
v_gene: TRBV6-2/TRBV6-3; abundance: -; CDR3aa: CASEKISEHGYTF
v_gene: TRBV9; abundance: -; CDR3aa: CASSERPGGNSPLHF
v_gene: TRBV5-4; abundance: many; CDR3aa: CASSWTSGSSYEQYF
v_gene: TRBV6-5; abundance: few; CDR3aa: CASSYSTDQPQHF
v_gene: TRBV7-9; abundance: -; CDR3aa: CARTQGELFF
v_gene: TRBV4-1; abundance: many; CDR3aa: CASSQDVSASGGTDTQYF
v_gene: TRBV12-3/TRBV12-4; abundance: -; CDR3aa: CASSLGGPHSYEQYF
v_gene: TRBV20-1; abundance: -; CDR3aa: CSATRQGYEQYF
v_gene: TRBV9; abundance: -; CDR3aa: CASSVVSSGSGNTQYF
v_gene: TRBV7-6; abundance: -; CDR3aa: CASSLGPQGSPLHF
v_gene: TRBV6-5; abundance: many; CDR3aa: CASSYSNDGLFF
v_gene: TRBV20-1; abundance: many; CDR3aa: CSARLEGEETQYF
v_gene: TRBV6-5; abundance: -; CDR3aa: CASSYSALAGRWGYTF
v_gene: TRBV10-3; abundance: few; CDR3aa: CAISELGQGNTEAFF